This is a list of T cell receptor beta chains from one sample in a study of HIV-infected children after antiretroviral therapy interruption. MiXCR was run by TCRdb on the 3' RACE reads, yielding one entry per CDR3 protein. The sample shows about 89,000 distinct CDR3 sequences, around 6.9% of them seen only once. The sequences come from CD45RA+ CD4+ T cells from PBMCs, pooled from several time points, collected from a donor given antiretroviral therapy, either interrupted or continuous. These receptors were obtained from a pool of human donors with HIV. The CDR3 runs from the conserved cysteine through the conserved F or W. Each record gives: clone size, D gene, V gene, J gene, CDR3 DNA, CDR3 protein. The D gene is left open where the match is weak. Clone size appears in some rows only: once, few, many, or a class for an expanded clone.

>many|.|TRBV7-3|TRBJ1-5
TGTGCCAGCAGCTTAACCCCCGGGGATCAGCCCCAGCATTTT
CASSLTPGDQPQHF
>.|.|TRBV5-1|TRBJ2-3
TGCGCCAGCACAGACGGGGTGAGCACAGATACGCAGTATTTT
CASTDGVSTDTQYF
>.|.|TRBV2|TRBJ1-5
TGTGCCAGCGGCTTGGGGGGATCCGACAATCAGCCCCAGCATTTT
CASGLGGSDNQPQHF
>.|.|TRBV2|TRBJ2-2
TGTGCCAGCATTGTGGACAGGAACACCGGGGAGCTGTTTTTT
CASIVDRNTGELFF
>.|TRBD1|TRBV12-3/TRBV12-4|TRBJ1-5
TGTGCCAGCAGTTTACATCCGGGACAGGGCGCCTCCCCCAGCAATCAGCCCCAGCATTTT
CASSLHPGQGASPSNQPQHF
>few|.|TRBV6-6|TRBJ1-5
TGTGCCAGCAGCCCCGGACCGCCTCTAAATCAGCCCCAGCATTTT
CASSPGPPLNQPQHF
>.|.|TRBV5-6|TRBJ1-1
TGTGCCAGCAGCTTTGAAACTGAAGCTTTCTTT
CASSFETEAFF
>many|TRBD1|TRBV30|TRBJ1-1
TGTGCCTGGAGTTCGAGGACAGGGGGGAACACTGAAGCTTTCTTT
CAWSSRTGGNTEAFF
>many|.|TRBV19|TRBJ1-1
TGTGCCAGTAGTCTCCTTCGGACAGCTGAAGCTTTCTTT
CASSLLRTAEAFF
>many|.|TRBV29-1|TRBJ2-7
TGCAGCGTTGAAGCTCGGGACGAGCAGTACTTC
CSVEARDEQYF
>many|.|TRBV6-6|TRBJ2-7
TGTGCCAGCGGGGCAGGGGCCTACGAGCAGTACTTC
CASGAGAYEQYF
>many|TRBD1|TRBV29-1|TRBJ2-7
TGCAGCGTAGGACAGGGATCCGAGCAGTACTTC
CSVGQGSEQYF
>.|.|TRBV7-9|TRBJ2-7
TGTGCCAGCAGCTTAGACCACTACGAGCAGTACTTC
CASSLDHYEQYF
>.|.|TRBV19|TRBJ1-4
TGTGCCAGTAGTACCGCGTGGACAGATCCTCCTAATGAAAAACTGTTTTTT
CASSTAWTDPPNEKLFF
>many|TRBD1|TRBV12-3/TRBV12-4|TRBJ1-4
TGTGCCAGCAGTTTAGAGGACAGGGCTTGGGAAAAACTGTTTTTT
CASSLEDRAWEKLFF
>.|.|TRBV7-9|TRBJ2-7
TGTGCCAGCAGCTTGGTGTCGGGAGTCCACGAGCAGTACTTC
CASSLVSGVHEQYF
>.|.|TRBV4-1|TRBJ2-5
TGCGCCAGCAGCCCCCTAGGCGTAGGCCCGGAGACCCAGTACTTC
CASSPLGVGPETQYF
>few|TRBD2|TRBV5-1|TRBJ2-3
TGCGCCAGCAGTTACAATAGCGGGGGGCCCACAGATACGCAGTATTTT
CASSYNSGGPTDTQYF
>.|.|TRBV29-1|TRBJ2-7
TGCAGCGTTTCCCTCAGCCGGACAGCCGAGCAGTACTTC
CSVSLSRTAEQYF
>few|.|TRBV10-1|TRBJ2-3
TGCGCCAGCAGGTCAGCTGGCACAGATACGCAGTATTTT
CASRSAGTDTQYF
>many|.|TRBV12-3/TRBV12-4|TRBJ1-2
TGTGCCAGCAGACTAACAGGAGGGCTTGGCTACACCTTC
CASRLTGGLGYTF
>many|.|TRBV14|TRBJ1-5
TGTGCCAGCAGCCCTTACTCGGGGGGGTGCACCGGTAGCAATCAGCCCCAGCATTTT
CASSPYSGGCTGSNQPQHF
>many|TRBD2|TRBV6-6|TRBJ2-3
TGTGCCAGCAGCCGCGGACTAGGCACAGATACGCAGTATTTT
CASSRGLGTDTQYF
>many|TRBD2|TRBV24-1|TRBJ2-3
TGTGCCACCAGTGATTCCGGACTAGCGTTTAGCACAGATACGCAGTATTTT
CATSDSGLAFSTDTQYF
>.|.|TRBV28|TRBJ1-5
TGTGCCAGCAGTCCGAGACCCCGGCCCCAGCATTTT
CASSPRPRPQHF
>many|.|TRBV3-1|TRBJ2-7
TGTGCCAGCAGCCAACTTCAGGGTACCTACGAGCAGTACTTC
CASSQLQGTYEQYF
>many|.|TRBV19|TRBJ2-1
TGTGCCAGTGTGAGGGACAATGAGCAGTTCTTC
CASVRDNEQFF
>many|.|TRBV5-1|TRBJ1-6
TGCGCCAGCAGCTTGCCCTGGGCAAACTCACCCCTCCACTTT
CASSLPWANSPLHF
>many|.|TRBV23-1|TRBJ2-7
TGCGCCAGCAGTCCAAACCCACAGGGTCTTGAGCAGTACTTC
CASSPNPQGLEQYF
>many|TRBD2|TRBV12-3/TRBV12-4|TRBJ2-3
TGTGCCAGCACCCCTCAAACCGGTGGCGGACTAGCGGGAGGGCCGGCGTTCCCAGATACGCAGTATTTT
CASTPQTGGGLAGGPAFPDTQYF
>.|.|TRBV19|TRBJ1-2
TGTGCCAGTAGTATTCCGGGCAGAAGCTATGGCTACACCTTC
CASSIPGRSYGYTF
>many|.|TRBV3-1|TRBJ2-7
TGTGCCAGCAGCCGAGGGGACTACGAGCAGTACTTC
CASSRGDYEQYF
>many|.|TRBV2|TRBJ2-7
TGTGCCAGCAGAGTTGAGGCTTACGAGCAGTACTTC
CASRVEAYEQYF
>few|.|TRBV7-6|TRBJ1-4
TGTGCCAGCAGCCCAAAAGGAGAAAAACTGTTTTTT
CASSPKGEKLFF
>many|.|TRBV12-3/TRBV12-4|TRBJ2-3
TGTGCCAGCAGTTTTCGGCCGGGCTGGAACACAGATACGCAGTATTTT
CASSFRPGWNTDTQYF
>many|.|TRBV27|TRBJ1-5
TGTGCCAGCAGTCCCCGGGACCCGGGCCAGCCCCAGCATTTT
CASSPRDPGQPQHF
>many|.|TRBV12-3/TRBV12-4|TRBJ1-5
TGTGCCAGCAGTTTTTCTTTTGACCTACCCCAGCATTTT
CASSFSFDLPQHF
>many|.|TRBV19|TRBJ2-1
TGTGCCAGTAGTATAGGCCGGGCCGCCTATGAGCAGTTCTTC
CASSIGRAAYEQFF
>many|TRBD1|TRBV5-1|TRBJ2-3
TGCGCCAGCAGCAGGACAGGGTACCCAGATACGCAGTATTTT
CASSRTGYPDTQYF
>few|.|TRBV21-1|TRBJ2-7
TGTGCCAGCAGCAAAACTCCCGATGCAGGTGTTGACGAGCAGTACTTC
CASSKTPDAGVDEQYF
>many|.|TRBV30|TRBJ2-1
TGTGCCTGGAGTAACTCGGGTATTGAGCAGTTCTTC
CAWSNSGIEQFF
>many|TRBD2|TRBV6-4|TRBJ2-7
TGTGCCAGCTTATCGGGGGGAGACGAGCAGTACTTC
CASLSGGDEQYF
>many|.|TRBV5-5|TRBJ2-1
TGTGCCAGCAGCTTGCCCGGGGTTGTTGAGCAGTTCTTC
CASSLPGVVEQFF
>many|.|TRBV6-6|TRBJ2-2
TGTGCCAGCAGTTTCTCCGGTGGGGGGACGAACACCGGGGAGCTGTTTTTT
CASSFSGGGTNTGELFF
>many|.|TRBV28|TRBJ2-1
TGTGCCAGCAGTTCTTATGGGAGAGACGATGAGCAGTTCTTC
CASSSYGRDDEQFF
>many|.|TRBV20-1|TRBJ2-1
TGCAGTGCTAGAGATCCGACCTCTTTGGATGAGCAGTTCTTC
CSARDPTSLDEQFF
>.|.|TRBV30|TRBJ1-1
TGTGCCTGGACTGTCCCCCCCCGCGGTGAAGCTTTCTTT
CAWTVPPRGEAFF
>many|TRBD1|TRBV29-1|TRBJ2-1
TGCAGCGTTGTTCTTGGACAGGGTGGCTACAATGAGCAGTTCTTC
CSVVLGQGGYNEQFF
>many|.|TRBV27|TRBJ2-7
TGTGCCAGCAGCTCTCACGACAGGAGCTCCTACGAGCAGTACTTC
CASSSHDRSSYEQYF
>many|.|TRBV2|TRBJ2-1
TGTGCCAGCAGACTAGGGGTGTATGAGCAGTTCTTC
CASRLGVYEQFF